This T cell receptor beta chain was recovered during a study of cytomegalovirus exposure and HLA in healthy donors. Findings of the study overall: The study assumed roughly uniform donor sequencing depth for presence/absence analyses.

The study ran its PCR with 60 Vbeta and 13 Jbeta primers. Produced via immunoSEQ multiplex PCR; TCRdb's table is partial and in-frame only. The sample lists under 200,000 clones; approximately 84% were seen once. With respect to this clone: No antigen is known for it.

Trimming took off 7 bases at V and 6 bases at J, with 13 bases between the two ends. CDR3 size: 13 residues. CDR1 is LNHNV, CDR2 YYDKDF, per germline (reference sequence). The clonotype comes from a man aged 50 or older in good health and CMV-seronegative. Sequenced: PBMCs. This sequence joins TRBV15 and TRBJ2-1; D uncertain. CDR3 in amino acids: CATTQSSSNEQFF. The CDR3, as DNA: TGTGCCACCACCCAGTCCAGTTCCAATGAGCAGTTCTTC.